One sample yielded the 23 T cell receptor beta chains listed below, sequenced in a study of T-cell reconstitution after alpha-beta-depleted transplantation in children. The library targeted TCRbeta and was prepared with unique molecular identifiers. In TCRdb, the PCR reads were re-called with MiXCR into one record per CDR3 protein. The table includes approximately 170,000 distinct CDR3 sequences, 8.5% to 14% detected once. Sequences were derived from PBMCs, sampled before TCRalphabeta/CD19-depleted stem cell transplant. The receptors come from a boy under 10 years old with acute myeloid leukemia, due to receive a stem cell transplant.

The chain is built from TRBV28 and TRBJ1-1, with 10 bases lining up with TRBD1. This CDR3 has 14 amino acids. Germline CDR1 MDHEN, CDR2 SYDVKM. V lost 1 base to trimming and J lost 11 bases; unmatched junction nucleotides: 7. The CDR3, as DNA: TGTGCCAGCAGTTTATCCCCTCGGACAGGGGGGGCTTTCTTT. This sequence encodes CASSLSPRTGGAFF.

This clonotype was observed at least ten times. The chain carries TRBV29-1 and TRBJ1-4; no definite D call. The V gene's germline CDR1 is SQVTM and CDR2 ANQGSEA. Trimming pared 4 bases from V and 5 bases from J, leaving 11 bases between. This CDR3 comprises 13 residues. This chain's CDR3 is CSVVRQENEKLFF. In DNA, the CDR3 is TGCAGCGTTGTTCGCCAAGAGAATGAAAAACTGTTTTTT.

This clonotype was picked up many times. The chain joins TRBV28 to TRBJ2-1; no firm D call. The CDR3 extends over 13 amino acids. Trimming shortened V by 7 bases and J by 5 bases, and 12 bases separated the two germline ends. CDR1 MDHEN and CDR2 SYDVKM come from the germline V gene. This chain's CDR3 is CASTPPWDNEQFF. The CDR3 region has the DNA TGTGCCAGCACTCCTCCTTGGGACAATGAGCAGTTCTTC. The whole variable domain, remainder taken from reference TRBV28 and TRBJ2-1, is DVKVTQSSRYLVKRTGEKVFLECVQDMDHENMFWYRQDPGLGLRLIYFSYDVKMKEKGDIPEGYSVSREKKERFSLILESASTNQTSMYLCASTPPWDNEQFFGPGTRLTVL.

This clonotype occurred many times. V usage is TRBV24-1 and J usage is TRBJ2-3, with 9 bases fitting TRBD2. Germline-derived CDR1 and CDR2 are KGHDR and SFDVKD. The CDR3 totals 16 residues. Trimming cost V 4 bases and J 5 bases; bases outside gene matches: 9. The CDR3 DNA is TGTGCCACCAGTGACCCCCGACCGACTAGCGGAGATACGCAGTATTTT. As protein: CATSDPRPTSGDTQYF.

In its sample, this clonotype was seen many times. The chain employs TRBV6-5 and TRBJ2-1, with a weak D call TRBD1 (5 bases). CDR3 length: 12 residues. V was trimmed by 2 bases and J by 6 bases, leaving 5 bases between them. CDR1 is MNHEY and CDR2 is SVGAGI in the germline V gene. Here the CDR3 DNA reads TGTGCCAGCAGTTACGGGGCCAATGAGCAGTTCTTC. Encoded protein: CASSYGANEQFF.

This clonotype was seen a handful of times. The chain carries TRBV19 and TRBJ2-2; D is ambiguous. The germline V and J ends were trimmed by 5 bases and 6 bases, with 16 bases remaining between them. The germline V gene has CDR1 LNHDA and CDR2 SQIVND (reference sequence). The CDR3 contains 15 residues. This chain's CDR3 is CASSVNTVTSGELFF. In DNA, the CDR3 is TGTGCCAGTAGTGTTAACACGGTTACCTCCGGGGAGCTGTTTTTT. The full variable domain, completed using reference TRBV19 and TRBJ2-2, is DGGITQSPKYLFRKEGQNVTLSCEQNLNHDAMYWYRQDPGQGLRLIYYSQIVNDFQKGDIAEGYSVSREKKESFPLTVTSAQKNPTAFYLCASSVNTVTSGELFFGEGSRLTVL.

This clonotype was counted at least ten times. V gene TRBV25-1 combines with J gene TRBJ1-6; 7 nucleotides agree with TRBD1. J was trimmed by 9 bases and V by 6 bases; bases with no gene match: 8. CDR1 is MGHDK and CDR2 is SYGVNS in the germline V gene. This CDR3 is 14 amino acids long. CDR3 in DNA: TGTGCCAGCAGCGGACAGGCCATGGGTTCACCCCTCCACTTT. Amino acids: CASSGQAMGSPLHF.

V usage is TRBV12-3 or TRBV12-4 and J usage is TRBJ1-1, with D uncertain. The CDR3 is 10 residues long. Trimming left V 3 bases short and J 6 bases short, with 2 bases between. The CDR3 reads CASSFAEAFF. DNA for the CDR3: TGTGCCAGCAGTTTTGCTGAAGCTTTCTTT.

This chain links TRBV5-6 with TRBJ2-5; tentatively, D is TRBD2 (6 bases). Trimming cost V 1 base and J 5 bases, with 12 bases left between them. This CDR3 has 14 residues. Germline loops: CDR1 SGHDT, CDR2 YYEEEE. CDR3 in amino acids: CASSLTLAGETQYF. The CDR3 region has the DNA TGTGCCAGCAGCTTGACACTAGCCGGGGAGACCCAGTACTTC.

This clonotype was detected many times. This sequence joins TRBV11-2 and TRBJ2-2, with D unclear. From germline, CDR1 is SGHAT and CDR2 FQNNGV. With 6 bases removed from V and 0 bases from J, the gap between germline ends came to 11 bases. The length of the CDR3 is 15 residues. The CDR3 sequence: CASRLFGANTGELFF. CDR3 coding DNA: TGTGCCAGCAGGTTGTTTGGGGCGAACACCGGGGAGCTGTTTTTT. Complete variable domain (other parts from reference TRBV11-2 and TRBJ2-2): EAGVAQSPRYKIIEKRQSVAFWCNPISGHATLYWYQQILGQGPKLLIQFQNNGVVDDSQLPKDRFSAERLKGVDSTLKIQPAKLEDSAVYLCASRLFGANTGELFFGEGSRLTVL.

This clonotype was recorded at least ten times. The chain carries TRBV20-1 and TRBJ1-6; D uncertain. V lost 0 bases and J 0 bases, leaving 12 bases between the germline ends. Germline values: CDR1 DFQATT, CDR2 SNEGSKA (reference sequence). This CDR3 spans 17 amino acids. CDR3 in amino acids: CSARDDGRSSYNSPLHF. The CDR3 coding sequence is TGCAGTGCTAGAGATGACGGGAGGAGCTCCTATAATTCACCCCTCCACTTT.

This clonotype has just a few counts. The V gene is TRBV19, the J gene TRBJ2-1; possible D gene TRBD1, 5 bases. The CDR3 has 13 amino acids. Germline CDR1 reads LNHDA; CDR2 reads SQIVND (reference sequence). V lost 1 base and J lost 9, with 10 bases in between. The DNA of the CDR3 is TGTGCCAGTAGTATAGGGGAAAGGGGTGAGCAGTTCTTC. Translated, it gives CASSIGERGEQFF.

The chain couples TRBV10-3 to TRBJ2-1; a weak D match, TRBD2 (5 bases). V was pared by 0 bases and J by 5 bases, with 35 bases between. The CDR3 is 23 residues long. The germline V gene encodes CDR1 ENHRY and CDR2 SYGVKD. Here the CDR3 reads CAISESDSLGSVYSLNSHNEQFF. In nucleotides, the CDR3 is TGTGCCATCAGTGAGTCAGACTCACTAGGGTCTGTTTACTCCCTCAATTCCCACAATGAGCAGTTCTTC.

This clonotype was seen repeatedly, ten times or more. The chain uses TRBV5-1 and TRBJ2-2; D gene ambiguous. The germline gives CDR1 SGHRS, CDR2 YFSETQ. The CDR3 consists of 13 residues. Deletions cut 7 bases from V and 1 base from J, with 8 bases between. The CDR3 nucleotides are TGCGCCAGCTTGGCCAGGAACACCGGGGAGCTGTTTTTT. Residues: CASLARNTGELFF.

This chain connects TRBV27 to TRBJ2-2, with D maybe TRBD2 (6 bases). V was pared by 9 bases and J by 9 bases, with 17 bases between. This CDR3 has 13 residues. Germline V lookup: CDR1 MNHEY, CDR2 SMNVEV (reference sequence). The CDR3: CASSPSSAWELFF. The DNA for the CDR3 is TGTGCCAGTAGTCCCTCTAGCGCCTGGGAGCTGTTTTTT.

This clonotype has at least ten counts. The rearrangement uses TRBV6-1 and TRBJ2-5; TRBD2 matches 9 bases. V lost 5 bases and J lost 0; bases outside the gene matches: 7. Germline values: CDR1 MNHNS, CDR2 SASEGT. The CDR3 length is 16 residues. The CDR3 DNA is TGTGCCAGCAGTCCAGGACTAGCGCCGTACCAAGAGACCCAGTACTTC. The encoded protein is CASSPGLAPYQETQYF.

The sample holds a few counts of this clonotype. CDR3 sequence reads: CSVDVTLPGETQYF. The CDR3 coding sequence is TGCAGCGTTGACGTGACCTTACCCGGAGAGACCCAGTACTTC. The chain recombines TRBV29-1 with TRBJ2-5, with D unclear. Trimming stripped 3 bases from V and 4 bases from J, with 15 bases between. CDR1 is SQVTM and CDR2 is ANQGSEA in the germline V gene. The length of the CDR3 is 14 residues.

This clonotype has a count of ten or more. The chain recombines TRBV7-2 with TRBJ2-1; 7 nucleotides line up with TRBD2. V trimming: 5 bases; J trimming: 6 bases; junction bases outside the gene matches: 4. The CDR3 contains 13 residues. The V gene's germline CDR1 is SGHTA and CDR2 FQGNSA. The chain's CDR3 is CASSHSGGNEQFF. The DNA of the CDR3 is TGTGCCAGCAGCCATTCGGGGGGCAATGAGCAGTTCTTC. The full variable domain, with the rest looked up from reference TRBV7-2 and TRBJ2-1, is GAGVSQSPSNKVTEKGKDVELRCDPISGHTALYWYRQSLGQGLEFLIYFQGNSAPDKSGLPSDRFSAERTGGSVSTLTIQRTQQEDSAVYLCASSHSGGNEQFFGPGTRLTVL.

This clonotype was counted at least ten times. In nucleotides, the CDR3 is TGCAGTGCTAACTCGGGACCTAGGTGGAACTATGGCTACACCTTC. Amino acid sequence: CSANSGPRWNYGYTF. The chain is built from TRBV20-1 and TRBJ1-2; possible D gene TRBD1, 5 bases. Germline CDR1 is DFQATT and CDR2 is SNEGSKA (reference sequence). The CDR3 length is 15 residues. Trimming removed 4 bases from V and 2 bases from J, with 17 bases in between.

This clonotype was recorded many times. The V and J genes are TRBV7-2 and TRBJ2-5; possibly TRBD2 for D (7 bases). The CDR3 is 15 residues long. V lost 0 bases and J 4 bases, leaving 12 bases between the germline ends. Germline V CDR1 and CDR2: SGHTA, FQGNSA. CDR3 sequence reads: CASSLAGGLRETQYF. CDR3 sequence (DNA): TGTGCCAGCAGCTTAGCGGGGGGGCTTCGAGAGACCCAGTACTTC.

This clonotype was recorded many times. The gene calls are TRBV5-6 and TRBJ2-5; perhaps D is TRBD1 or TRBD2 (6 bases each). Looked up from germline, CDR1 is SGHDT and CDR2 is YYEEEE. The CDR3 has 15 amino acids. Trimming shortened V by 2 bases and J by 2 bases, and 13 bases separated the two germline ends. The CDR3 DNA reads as TGTGCCAGCAGCTTAAACCGGGGGCTGCAAGAGACCCAGTACTTC. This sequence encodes CASSLNRGLQETQYF.

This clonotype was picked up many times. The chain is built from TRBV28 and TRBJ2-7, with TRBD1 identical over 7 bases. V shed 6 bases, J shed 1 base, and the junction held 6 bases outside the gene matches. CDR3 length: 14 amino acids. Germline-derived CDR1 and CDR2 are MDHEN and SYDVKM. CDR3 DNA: TGTGCCAGCAGCCTTCCGACAGGGTCCTACGAGCAGTACTTC. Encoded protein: CASSLPTGSYEQYF.

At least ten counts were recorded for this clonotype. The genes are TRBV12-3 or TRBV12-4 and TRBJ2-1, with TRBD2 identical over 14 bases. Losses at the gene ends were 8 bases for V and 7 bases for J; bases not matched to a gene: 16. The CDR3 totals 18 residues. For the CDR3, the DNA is TGTGCCAGCCGGCCCCCCCCCGGGACTAGCGGGAGTAGTAATGAGCAGTTCTTC. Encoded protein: CASRPPPGTSGSSNEQFF.